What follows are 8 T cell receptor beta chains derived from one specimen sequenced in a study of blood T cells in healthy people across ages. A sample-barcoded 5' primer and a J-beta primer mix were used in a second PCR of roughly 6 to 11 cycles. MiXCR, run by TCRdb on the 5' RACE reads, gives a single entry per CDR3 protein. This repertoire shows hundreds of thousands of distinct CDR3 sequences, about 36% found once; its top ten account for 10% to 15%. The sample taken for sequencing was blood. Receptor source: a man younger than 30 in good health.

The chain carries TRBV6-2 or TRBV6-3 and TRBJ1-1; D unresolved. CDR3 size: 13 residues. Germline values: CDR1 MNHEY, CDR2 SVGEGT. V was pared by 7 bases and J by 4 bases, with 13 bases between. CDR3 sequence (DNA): TGTGCCAGCAATATAAGACAAAGCACTGAAGCTTTCTTT. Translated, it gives CASNIRQSTEAFF.

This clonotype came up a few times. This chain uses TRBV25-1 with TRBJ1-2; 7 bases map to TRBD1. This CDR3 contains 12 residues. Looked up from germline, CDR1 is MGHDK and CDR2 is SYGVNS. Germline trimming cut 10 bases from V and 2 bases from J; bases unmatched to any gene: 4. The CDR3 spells CATGTANYGYTF. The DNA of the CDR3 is TGTGCCACCGGGACAGCCAACTATGGCTACACCTTC.

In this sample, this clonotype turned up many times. The CDR3 bases are TGTGCCAGCAGACCCGGGACAGGGACCTACAATGAGCAGTTCTTC. Translating gives CASRPGTGTYNEQFF. The chain recombines TRBV12-3 or TRBV12-4 with TRBJ2-1; 9 nucleotides agree with TRBD1. V was clipped by 6 bases and J by 2 bases; unmatched bases: 5. This CDR3 has 15 amino acids.

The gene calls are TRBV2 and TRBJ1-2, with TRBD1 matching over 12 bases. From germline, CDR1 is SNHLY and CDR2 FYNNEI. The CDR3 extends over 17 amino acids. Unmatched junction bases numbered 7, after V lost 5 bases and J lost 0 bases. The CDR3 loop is CASSPGTGGLSNYGYTF. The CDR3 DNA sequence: TGTGCCAGCAGTCCCGGGACAGGGGGCCTCTCTAACTATGGCTACACCTTC. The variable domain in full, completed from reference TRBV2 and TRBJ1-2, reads EPEVTQTPSHQVTQMGQEVILRCVPISNHLYFYWYRQILGQKVEFLVSFYNNEISEKSEIFDDQFSVERPDGSNFTLKIRSTKLEDSAMYFCASSPGTGGLSNYGYTFGSGTRLTVV.

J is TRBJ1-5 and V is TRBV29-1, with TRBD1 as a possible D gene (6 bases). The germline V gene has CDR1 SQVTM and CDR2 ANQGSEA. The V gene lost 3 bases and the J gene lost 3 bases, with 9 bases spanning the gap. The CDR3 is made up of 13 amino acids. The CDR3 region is CSVEGGPNQPQHF. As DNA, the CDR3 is TGCAGCGTTGAGGGGGGGCCCAATCAGCCCCAGCATTTT.

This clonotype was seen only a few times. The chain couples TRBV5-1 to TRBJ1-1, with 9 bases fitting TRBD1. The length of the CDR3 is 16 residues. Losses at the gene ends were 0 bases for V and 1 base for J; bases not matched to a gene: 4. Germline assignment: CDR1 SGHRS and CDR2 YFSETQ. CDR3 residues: CASSLGQGVKNTEAFF. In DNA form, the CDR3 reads TGCGCCAGCAGCTTGGGACAGGGGGTAAAGAACACTGAAGCTTTCTTT.

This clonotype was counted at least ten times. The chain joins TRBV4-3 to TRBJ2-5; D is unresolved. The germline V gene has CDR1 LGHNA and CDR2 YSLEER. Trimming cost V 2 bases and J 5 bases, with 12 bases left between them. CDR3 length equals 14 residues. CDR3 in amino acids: CASSQIDRRETQYF. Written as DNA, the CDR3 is TGCGCCAGCAGCCAAATTGACCGACGGGAGACCCAGTACTTC.

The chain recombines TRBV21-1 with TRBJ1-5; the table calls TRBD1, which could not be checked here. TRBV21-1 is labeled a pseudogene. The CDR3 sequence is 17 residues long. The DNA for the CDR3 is TGTGCCAGCAGCAAAGGGACAGGGAGGAATAGCAATCAGCCCCAGCATTTT. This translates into CASSKGTGRNSNQPQHF.